This TCR beta chain derives from a study of cytotoxic CD8 clonotypes in ibrutinib-treated CLL. Study at large: Response was recorded as partial in approximately 24 patients and complete in 2; at median approximately 65 months, approximately 15 remained remitted and approximately twelve had progressed. Response samples were taken after a median around 13 months of treatment, range 6 to 36. Notes on the study in general: Having risen at ibrutinib response, clonality had fallen back toward baseline by progression.

TCRdb's copy holds only in-frame clones and misses some; the assay was immunoSEQ multiplex PCR. Among 20,000 to 25,000 clones listed, 55% to 75% were seen once. Investigators sourced 1.5 to 2 micrograms of genomic DNA from cryopreserved PBMCs for TCR beta libraries. Points on this clone: The target antigen is unknown.

The V segment lost 6 bases and the J segment 5 bases; nucleotides outside the gene matches: 0. CDR1 is DFQATT, CDR2 SNEGSKA, per germline (reference sequence). This CDR3 is 11 amino acids long. The input for sequencing was PBMCs, taken after 12 months of ibrutinib treatment. The J gene is TRBJ1-4, the V gene TRBV20-1, with TRBD1 identical over 7 bases. The sequence derives from a human donor with chronic lymphocytic leukemia. CDR3 nucleotide sequence: TGCAGTGCCAGGGGGAATGAAAAACTGTTTTTT. This translates into CSARGNEKLFF.